This is a list of T cell receptor beta chains from one sample in a study of shared clonotypes between healthy human individuals. Method: immunoSEQ multiplex PCR; TCRdb's copy keeps in-frame clones and lacks some. Found here are about 490,000 clones, 70% to 80% of them singletons; the top ten hold over 9.5%. Sequencing used PBMCs. The receptor source for this set is a woman between 35 and 50 years old in good health. Some clones in this sample may be carry-over from other donors' samples. CDR3s include the opening cysteine and the closing phenylalanine or tryptophan.

TRBV5-3	TRBJ1-5	CARSSTGGYSNQPQHF
TRBV7-3	TRBJ2-5	CASSRGQGETQYF
TRBV19	TRBJ2-3	CASSIGERADTQYF
TRBV19	TRBJ1-5	CASGLYPTEAQHF
TRBV30	TRBJ1-2	CAWRPPGTGDNYGYTF
TRBV5-4	TRBJ1-6	CASSADLRKNSPLHF
TRBV20-1	TRBJ2-5	CSARRQETQYF
TRBV6-1	TRBJ1-1	CASSEDRGISAFF
TRBV30	TRBJ2-1	CAWSVRPHSSYNEQFF
TRBV7-9	TRBJ2-5	CASSYLRETQYF
TRBV7-3	TRBJ2-5	CASSFGQGETQYF
TRBV6-1	TRBJ2-3	CASSASGTDTQYF
TRBV5-8	TRBJ1-2	CASSPSVNYGYTF
TRBV5-1	TRBJ2-5	CASRASGQETQYF
TRBV5-5	TRBJ2-6	CASRRQGAAGANVLTF
TRBV30	TRBJ2-5	CARRSDTQETQYF
TRBV4-2	TRBJ2-3	CASSQDLRSDYLSTDTQYF
TRBV6-6	TRBJ1-1	CASSYTGGTEAFF
TRBV6-1	TRBJ1-1	CASREGQVDTEAFF
TRBV25-1	TRBJ2-5	CASSNRGQETQYF
TRBV5-1	TRBJ1-4	CASSLGGDVGKLFF
TRBV6-1	TRBJ2-7	CASSEFGGSGYEQYF
TRBV19	TRBJ2-3	CASNTNWGNSSTDTQYF
TRBV5-1	TRBJ2-3	CASSPDGTSPDTQYF
TRBV5-1	TRBJ2-7	CASSLLDSIHKEQYF
TRBV25-1	TRBJ1-6	CASSELGEGLGSPLHF
TRBV4-1	TRBJ1-5	CASSQGRGGDNQPQHF
TRBV27	TRBJ1-4	CASSLSGTGGREKLFF
TRBV7-2	TRBJ2-5	CASSILSGISETQYF
TRBV7-2	TRBJ2-5	CASSLREKAQYF
TRBV2	TRBJ1-2	CASSEKEVRGGRGYTF
TRBV7-9	TRBJ2-3	CASSLVGTRRTDTQYF
TRBV21-1	TRBJ2-1	CASSKAGTTVGNEQFF
TRBV5-1	TRBJ1-2	CASSKDANYGYTF
TRBV7-3	TRBJ1-1	CASSFQGQGTEAFF
TRBV28	TRBJ1-2	CASSLGGGNYGYTF
TRBV5-6	TRBJ1-1	CASSSTSGNTEAFF
TRBV27	TRBJ1-3	CASSPGPPGGWGNTIYF
TRBV6-1	TRBJ2-7	CASSAPRTSGGITYEQYF
TRBV2	TRBJ2-1	CASSPDQGLADNEQFF
TRBV2	TRBJ1-5	CASSTGGPSNQPQHF
TRBV29-1	TRBJ2-3	CSVELAGGGGTDTQYF
TRBV20-1	TRBJ2-7	CSARWKGEQYF
TRBV15	TRBJ1-5	CATSRDRVAQPQHF
TRBV7-2	TRBJ2-1	CASSLAGLVAGEQFF
TRBV7-9	TRBJ2-6	CASSLVLPGANVLTF
TRBV25-1	TRBJ2-7	CASSAAGAPYEQYF
TRBV5-1	TRBJ1-1	CASSFEQGRVAFF
TRBV2	TRBJ1-4	CASIDTGNEKLFF
TRBV2	TRBJ2-2	CASRVGVPTGELFF
TRBV28	TRBJ2-4	CASSLSYGGAKNIQYF
TRBV5-1	TRBJ2-3	CASSLGDRDGTQYF
TRBV27	TRBJ1-1	CASSLTTGLANTEAFF
TRBV7-9	TRBJ1-1	CASSLLEYSGTEAFF
TRBV27	TRBJ2-1	CASSFKGNEQFF
TRBV5-1	TRBJ1-1	CASSLGPQNTEAFF
TRBV5-6	TRBJ2-7	CASSLGQGLTYEQYF
TRBV7-9	TRBJ2-7	CASSEGLAGVDEQYF
TRBV4-1	TRBJ1-4	CASSTGSSNEKLFF